This entry concerns a single T cell receptor (beta chain). Its antigen is as yet unknown. Repertoires were generated with immunoSEQ multiplex PCR, while TCRdb's copy carries only in-frame clones and drops some. The sample holds around 13,000 clones, 68% seen once. Germline-derived CDR1 and CDR2 are SGHRS and YFSETQ. V lost 3 bases and J 6 bases, leaving 15 bases between the germline ends. The CDR3 length is 14 residues. This record comes from a study of tumor-infiltrating lymphocytes in localized non-small cell lung cancer. Whole-study context: Several tumor histologies, both smoking statuses, and some post-neoadjuvant chemotherapy samples were included.

Study-wide points: Immunotypes IM1 and IM2 had similar TCR-derived T-cell fractions. TCRbeta sequencing showed higher T cell infiltration in tumors than uninvolved lung. Recurrence-free survival showed no association with tumor T-cell fraction.

The material sequenced was lung tumor tissue. The chain has TRBV5-1 and TRBJ1-2, with a tentative D call TRBD1 (5 bases). The TCR originated in a human donor with non-small cell lung cancer. In nucleotides, the CDR3 is TGCGCCAGCAGCTATCAAGGGGAAGAGAATGGCTACACCTTC. Encoded protein: CASSYQGEENGYTF.